This is a list of T cell receptor beta chains from one sample in a study of T cell responses to AZD1222 COVID-19 vaccine. Sequenced by immunoSEQ multiplex PCR; TCRdb stores in-frame clones only, minus some. The profile covers about 97,000 clones, with 70% to 90% appearing a single time and about 2.8% taken by the ten largest. Specimen: peripheral blood, collected on day 0 of AZD1222 vaccination. All receptors derive from an adult in good health. Each CDR3 is given with its conserved first and last residue. A D gene is named only where the DNA matches it firmly. Some rows mark clone size as missing; the rest say once, few, many or name a class of expanded clone.

j_gene | v_gene | abundance | d_gene | CDR3aa | CDR3nt
TRBJ2-1 | TRBV12-5 | NA | TRBD2 | CASGYTASGGAGEQFF | TGTGCTAGTGGTTATACCGCTAGCGGGGGGGCCGGTGAGCAGTTCTTC
TRBJ2-2 | TRBV4-1 | few | NA | CASSQRLGELFF | TGCGCCAGCAGCCAACGGTTGGGGGAGCTGTTTTTT
TRBJ1-3 | TRBV18 | NA | NA | CASSTDRKGNTIYF | TGTGCCAGCTCAACCGACAGGAAAGGAAACACCATATATTTT
TRBJ2-2 | TRBV11-3 | NA | NA | CASSRQGNTGELFF | TGTGCCAGCAGCCGTCAGGGGAACACCGGGGAGCTGTTTTTT
TRBJ2-7 | TRBV9 | NA | NA | CASSGPGITYEQYF | TGTGCCAGCAGCGGACCCGGGATTACCTACGAGCAGTACTTC
TRBJ1-2 | TRBV5-1 | NA | NA | CASSLFSNYGYTF | TGCGCCAGCAGCTTATTTTCTAACTATGGCTACACCTTC
TRBJ1-1 | TRBV28 | NA | NA | CASSLPGGSDTEAFF | TGTGCCAGCAGTCTACCCGGGGGTTCGGACACTGAAGCTTTCTTT
TRBJ1-4 | TRBV18 | NA | NA | CASSPRHLSAELFF | TGTGCCAGCTCACCGCGACACCTATCCGCGGAACTGTTTTTT
TRBJ2-2 | TRBV9 | NA | NA | CASSPMFGELFF | TGTGCCAGCAGCCCAATGTTCGGGGAGCTGTTTTTT
TRBJ1-1 | TRBV27 | NA | NA | CASTLTGGTEAFF | TGTGCCAGCACCCTCACGGGGGGCACTGAAGCTTTCTTT
TRBJ2-2 | TRBV6-5 | NA | TRBD1 | CASSYEGATGELFF | TGTGCCAGCAGTTACGAGGGGGCCACCGGGGAGCTGTTTTTT
TRBJ1-2 | TRBV6-5 | NA | NA | CASSYKKDRYGYTF | TGTGCCAGCAGTTATAAAAAGGACCGCTATGGCTACACCTTC
TRBJ2-1 | TRBV30 | NA | NA | CAWSVEGRVNEQFF | TGTGCCTGGAGTGTCGAGGGGCGCGTCAATGAGCAGTTCTTC
TRBJ1-5 | TRBV5-1 | NA | TRBD1 | CASRPGTGIGSNQPQHF | TGCGCCAGCCGTCCCGGGACAGGGATCGGGAGCAATCAGCCCCAGCATTTT
TRBJ1-4 | TRBV5-8 | NA | TRBD1 | CASSTDRGRKLFF | TGTGCCAGCAGCACCGACAGGGGAAGAAAACTGTTTTTT
TRBJ2-5 | TRBV4-1 | NA | NA | CASSQERSQETQYF | TGCGCCAGCAGCCAAGAACGGTCCCAAGAGACCCAGTACTTC
TRBJ1-6 | TRBV4-1 | NA | NA | CASSSHSSYNSPLHF | TGCGCCAGCAGCTCGCACAGCTCCTATAATTCACCCCTCCACTTT
TRBJ1-3 | TRBV28 | NA | TRBD1 | CASALPGGLLGNTIYF | TGTGCCAGCGCTCTACCAGGGGGTTTACTTGGAAACACCATATATTTT
TRBJ1-1 | TRBV7-9 | NA | NA | CASSLDPTTPSTEAFF | TGTGCCAGCAGCTTAGATCCAACGACCCCGAGCACTGAAGCTTTCTTT
TRBJ2-3 | TRBV2 | NA | TRBD2 | CASSRGLAGSSTDTQYF | TGTGCCAGCAGTCGGGGACTAGCGGGGTCTAGCACAGATACGCAGTATTTT
TRBJ1-5 | TRBV5-1 | NA | NA | CASSLTNPSNQPQHF | TGCGCCAGCAGCTTGACGAACCCATCCAATCAGCCCCAGCATTTT
TRBJ1-1 | TRBV15 | NA | TRBD1 | CATSRVGQTAKAFF | TGTGCCACCAGCAGAGTGGGACAGACCGCTAAAGCTTTCTTT
TRBJ2-7 | TRBV6-5 | NA | TRBD1 | CASSRTGSYEQYF | TGTGCCAGCAGCCGGACAGGTTCGTACGAGCAGTACTTC
TRBJ2-7 | TRBV18 | NA | TRBD2 | CASSLTSGGSYEQYF | TGTGCCAGCTCGCTGACTAGCGGGGGTTCCTACGAGCAGTACTTC
TRBJ1-1 | TRBV7-2 | NA | NA | CASSPSGEAFF | TGTGCCAGCAGTCCCTCAGGAGAGGCTTTCTTT
TRBJ1-2 | TRBV6-5 | NA | NA | CASSPGNYGYTF | TGTGCCAGCAGTCCGGGGAACTATGGCTACACCTTC
TRBJ1-6 | TRBV30 | NA | NA | CAWGPGNYNSPLHF | TGTGCCTGGGGACCAGGGAACTATAATTCACCCCTCCACTTT
TRBJ2-1 | TRBV11-3 | NA | TRBD2 | CASSLDGAGGRNEQFF | TGTGCCAGCAGCTTAGATGGAGCGGGGGGGCGAAATGAGCAGTTCTTC